These 10 T cell receptor beta chains share one sample of origin, sequenced in a study of blood T cells in healthy people across ages. A second about 6 to 11 cycle PCR used barcoded and J-beta primers. TCRdb ran MiXCR on the 5' RACE reads and lists one entry per CDR3 protein. Seen here are about 680,000 distinct CDR3 sequences, roughly 49% observed once, and the top ten hold under 35%. Material for sequencing was blood. These receptors all come from a woman aged 60 to 75 in good health.

This clonotype showed up just a few times. V usage is TRBV6-1 and J usage is TRBJ2-7; 8 positions match TRBD2. This CDR3 has 14 amino acids. Germline V gene data show CDR1 as MNHNS and CDR2 as SASEGT. Trimming at V came to 6 bases and at J to 3 bases, leaving 7 bases not matched to a gene. This CDR3 reads CASRETSGFYEQYF. In DNA, the CDR3 is TGTGCCAGCAGGGAAACTAGCGGATTCTACGAGCAGTACTTC.

This clonotype appeared a few times. V gene TRBV29-1 combines with J gene TRBJ2-7, with 7 bases identical to TRBD2. The CDR3 contains 13 residues. Looked up from germline, CDR1 is SQVTM and CDR2 is ANQGSEA. V was clipped by 7 bases and J by 0 bases; unmatched bases: 6. The CDR3 sequence is CSAGRTDSYEQYF. The CDR3, as DNA: TGCAGCGCCGGGAGGACGGACTCCTACGAGCAGTACTTC.

In its sample, this clonotype was seen a few times. The chain links TRBV29-1 to TRBJ2-1; 10 positions match TRBD1. Trimming took 7 bases from V and 3 from J; bases not matched to a gene: 3. Germline CDR1 SQVTM, CDR2 ANQGSEA. The CDR3 totals 13 residues. CDR3 sequence (DNA): TGCAGCGAGACAGGGGGCAACTACAATGAGCAGTTCTTC. Its translation: CSETGGNYNEQFF.

CDR3 protein: CASSLGGAGNSLETQYF. DNA for the CDR3: TGTGCCAGCAGCTTGGGAGGAGCTGGAAATTCATTAGAGACCCAGTACTTC. The chain is built from TRBV7-3 and TRBJ2-7, with a tentative D call TRBD2 (6 bases). The last part of the DNA fits TRBJ2-5 better; the J call may be wrong. Germline V gives CDR1 SGHTA, CDR2 FQGTGA. This CDR3 has 17 amino acids.

The gene calls are TRBV7-9 and TRBJ2-5; D is ambiguous. The V gene lost 3 bases and the J gene lost 11 bases, with 22 bases spanning the gap. Per germline, CDR1 SEHNR and CDR2 FQNEAQ (reference sequence). The CDR3 runs 15 residues. CDR3 nucleotides: TGTGCCAGCAGCTTCAGTAGGCCTCCCGTCAATGGGCAGTACTTC. This sequence encodes CASSFSRPPVNGQYF.

Note on this clonotype: One end of the junction does not line up with germline, which may come from a read error. V and J are TRBV4-2 and TRBJ2-7; D gene uncertain. The CDR3 runs 15 residues. Germline CDR1 LGHNA, CDR2 YNFKEQ. The CDR3 nucleotides are TGTGCCAGCAGCCAAGAAAGAACAGCTTATTACGAGCAGAACTTC. Translation gives CASSQERTAYYEQNF.

This clonotype was observed a handful of times. The rearrangement uses TRBV5-1 and TRBJ1-6; TRBD1 might be the D (6 bases). CDR1 and CDR2 (germline): SGHRS, YFSETQ. There are 14 residues in the CDR3. V lost 0 bases and J lost 9, with 10 bases in between. The CDR3 DNA is TGCGCCAGCAGCTTGGCAGGGGAGGGTTCACCCCTCCACTTT. Translation: CASSLAGEGSPLHF.

The chain recombines TRBV7-2 with TRBJ2-1; 10 bases are a match to TRBD2. Trimming removed 8 bases from V and 15 bases from J; junction bases left unmatched: 16. Germline CDR1 SGHTA, CDR2 FQGNSA. This CDR3 is built from 14 residues. The CDR3: CASGGESGRGGAFF. DNA of the CDR3: TGTGCCAGCGGGGGGGAAAGCGGGAGGGGTGGTGCGTTCTTC.

This clonotype has at least ten counts. The chain couples TRBV3-1 to TRBJ1-2; a weak D match, TRBD1 (5 bases). V was pared by 0 bases and J by 7 bases, with 15 bases between. This CDR3 is 15 amino acids long. CDR1 and CDR2 from the germline V gene are LGHDT and YNNKEL (reference sequence). CDR3 sequence: CASSQDGTGAGGYTF. As DNA, the CDR3 is TGTGCCAGCAGCCAAGATGGAACAGGAGCGGGTGGCTACACCTTC.

In its sample, this clonotype was seen many times. The V and J genes are TRBV6-2 or TRBV6-3 and TRBJ1-5; D not certain. The CDR3 is made up of 14 amino acids. Between the trimmed V and J ends, which lost 3 bases and 6 bases, there was a span of 12 bases. Germline-derived CDR1 and CDR2 are MNHEY and SVGEGT. The CDR3 region is CASSYLPGGQPQHF. DNA for the CDR3: TGTGCCAGCAGTTATCTGCCCGGCGGTCAGCCCCAGCATTTT.